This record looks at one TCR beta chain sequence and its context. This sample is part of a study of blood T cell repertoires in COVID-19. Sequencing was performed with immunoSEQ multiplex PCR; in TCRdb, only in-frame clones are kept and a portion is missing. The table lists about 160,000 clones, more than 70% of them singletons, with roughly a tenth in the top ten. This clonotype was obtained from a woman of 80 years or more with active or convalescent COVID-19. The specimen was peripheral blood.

The CDR3 region is CASSYRQGASEQYF. For the CDR3, the DNA is TGTGCCAGCAGTTACCGGCAGGGGGCTTCCGAGCAGTACTTC. This chain connects TRBV6-5 to TRBJ2-7; TRBD1 matches 8 bases. Germline trimming cut 2 bases from V and 6 bases from J; bases unmatched to any gene: 6. Germline V gene lookup returns CDR1 MNHEY and CDR2 SVGAGI. The CDR3 has 14 residues.